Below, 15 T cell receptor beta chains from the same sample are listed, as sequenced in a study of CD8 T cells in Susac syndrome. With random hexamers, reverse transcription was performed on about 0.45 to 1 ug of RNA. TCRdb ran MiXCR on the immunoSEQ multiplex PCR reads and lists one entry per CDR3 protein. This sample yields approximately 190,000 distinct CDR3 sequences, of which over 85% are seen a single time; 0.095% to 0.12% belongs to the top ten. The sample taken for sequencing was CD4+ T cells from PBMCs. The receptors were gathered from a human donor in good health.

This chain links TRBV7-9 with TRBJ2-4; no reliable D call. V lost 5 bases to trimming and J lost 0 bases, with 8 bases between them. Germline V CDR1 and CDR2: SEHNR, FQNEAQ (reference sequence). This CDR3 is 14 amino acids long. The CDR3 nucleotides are TGTGCCAGCAGCCCCGACCTAGCCAAAAACATTCAGTACTTC. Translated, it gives CASSPDLAKNIQYF.

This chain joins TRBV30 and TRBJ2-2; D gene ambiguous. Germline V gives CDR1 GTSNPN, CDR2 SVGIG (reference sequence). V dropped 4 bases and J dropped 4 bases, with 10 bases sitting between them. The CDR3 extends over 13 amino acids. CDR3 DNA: TGTGCCTGGAAAGGGTATCGCACCGGGGAGCTGTTTTTT. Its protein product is CAWKGYRTGELFF.

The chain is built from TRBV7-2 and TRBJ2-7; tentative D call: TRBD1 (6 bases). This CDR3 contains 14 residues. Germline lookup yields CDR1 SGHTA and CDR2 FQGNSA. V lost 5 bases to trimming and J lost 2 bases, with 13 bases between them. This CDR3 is CASSRDTKAYEQYF. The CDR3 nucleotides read TGTGCCAGCAGCCGGGACACTAAGGCCTACGAGCAGTACTTC.

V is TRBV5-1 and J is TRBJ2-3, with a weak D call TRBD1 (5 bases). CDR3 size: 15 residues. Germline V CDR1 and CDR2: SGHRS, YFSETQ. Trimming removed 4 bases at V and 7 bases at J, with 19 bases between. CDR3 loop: CASSRETDSPNTQYF. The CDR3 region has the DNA TGCGCCAGCAGCAGAGAGACAGATTCACCAAATACGCAGTATTTT.

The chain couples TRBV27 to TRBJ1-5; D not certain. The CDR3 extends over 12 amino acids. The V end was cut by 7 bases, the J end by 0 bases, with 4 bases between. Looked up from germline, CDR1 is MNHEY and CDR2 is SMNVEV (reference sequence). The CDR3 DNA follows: TGTGCCAGCACCCTTAGCAATCAGCCCCAGCATTTT. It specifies CASTLSNQPQHF.

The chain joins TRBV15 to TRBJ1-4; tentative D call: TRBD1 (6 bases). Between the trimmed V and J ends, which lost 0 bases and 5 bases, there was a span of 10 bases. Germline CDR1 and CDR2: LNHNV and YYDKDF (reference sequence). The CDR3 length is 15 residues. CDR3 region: CATSRDIRGNEKLFF. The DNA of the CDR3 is TGTGCCACCAGCAGAGATATCAGGGGAAATGAAAAACTGTTTTTT. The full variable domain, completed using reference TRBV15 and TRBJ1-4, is DAMVIQNPRYQVTQFGKPVTLSCSQTLNHNVMYWYQQKSSQAPKLLFHYYDKDFNNEADTPDNFQSRRPNTSFCFLDIRSPGLGDTAMYLCATSRDIRGNEKLFFGSGTQLSVL.

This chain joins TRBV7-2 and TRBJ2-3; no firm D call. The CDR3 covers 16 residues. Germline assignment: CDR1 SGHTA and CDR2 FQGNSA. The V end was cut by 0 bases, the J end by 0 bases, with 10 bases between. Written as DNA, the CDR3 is TGTGCCAGCAGCTTAGCACCGGCGAAGAGCACAGATACGCAGTATTTT. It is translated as CASSLAPAKSTDTQYF.

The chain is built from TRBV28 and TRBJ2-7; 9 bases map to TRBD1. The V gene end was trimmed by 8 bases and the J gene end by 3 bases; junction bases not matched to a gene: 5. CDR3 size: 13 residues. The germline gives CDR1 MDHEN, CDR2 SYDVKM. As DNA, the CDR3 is TGTGCCAGCCGCGGGACAGGGAACTACGAGCAGTACGTC. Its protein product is CASRGTGNYEQYV.

The CDR3 sequence is CAIVATDYGYTF. Written as DNA, the CDR3 is TGTGCCATCGTCGCGACGGACTATGGCTACACCTTC. V and J are TRBV28 and TRBJ1-2; D is undetermined. Germline lookup yields CDR1 MDHEN and CDR2 SYDVKM. The CDR3 length is 12 residues. V shed 10 bases and J shed 3 bases, with 12 bases lying between them.

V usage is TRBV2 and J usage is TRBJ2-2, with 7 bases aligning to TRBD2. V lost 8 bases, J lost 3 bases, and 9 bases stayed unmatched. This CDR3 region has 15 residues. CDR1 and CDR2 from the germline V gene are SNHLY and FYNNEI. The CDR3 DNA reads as TGTGCCAGCGAAAAGAGCGGGACCTACACCGGGGAGCTGTTTTTT. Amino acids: CASEKSGTYTGELFF.

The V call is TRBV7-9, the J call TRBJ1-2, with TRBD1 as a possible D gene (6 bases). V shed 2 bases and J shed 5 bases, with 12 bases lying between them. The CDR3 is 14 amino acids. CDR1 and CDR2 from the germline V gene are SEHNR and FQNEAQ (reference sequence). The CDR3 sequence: CASSLQTGLYGYTF. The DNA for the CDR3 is TGTGCCAGCAGCTTACAGACAGGTTTATATGGCTACACCTTC. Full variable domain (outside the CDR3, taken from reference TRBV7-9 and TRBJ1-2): DTGVSQNPRHKITKRGQNVTFRCDPISEHNRLYWYRQTLGQGPEFLTYFQNEAQLEKSRLLSDRFSAERPKGSFSTLEIQRTEQGDSAMYLCASSLQTGLYGYTFGSGTRLTVV.

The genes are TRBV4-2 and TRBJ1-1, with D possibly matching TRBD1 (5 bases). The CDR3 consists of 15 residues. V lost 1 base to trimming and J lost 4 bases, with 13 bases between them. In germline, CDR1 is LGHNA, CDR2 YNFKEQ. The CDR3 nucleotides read TGTGCCAGCAGCCAAGGGGCGGGACGGGCCACTGAAGCTTTCTTT. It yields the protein CASSQGAGRATEAFF.

The CDR3: CASSRRPMNTGELFF. In DNA, the CDR3 is TGTGCCAGCAGTCGCAGACCGATGAACACCGGGGAGCTGTTTTTT. This chain connects TRBV2 to TRBJ2-2, with D hard to call. CDR3 length: 15 residues. Trimming pared 5 bases from V and 1 base from J, leaving 11 bases between. Per germline, CDR1 SNHLY and CDR2 FYNNEI. The entire variable domain, with the rest obtained from reference TRBV2 and TRBJ2-2, is as follows: EPEVTQTPSHQVTQMGQEVILRCVPISNHLYFYWYRQILGQKVEFLVSFYNNEISEKSEIFDDQFSVERPDGSNFTLKIRSTKLEDSAMYFCASSRRPMNTGELFFGEGSRLTVL.

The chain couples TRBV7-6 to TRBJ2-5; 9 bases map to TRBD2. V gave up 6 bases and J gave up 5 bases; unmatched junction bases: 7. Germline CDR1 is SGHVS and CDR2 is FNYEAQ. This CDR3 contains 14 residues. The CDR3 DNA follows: TGTGCCAGCAGGGTGGGACTAGCCGGTGAGACCCAGTACTTC. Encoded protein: CASRVGLAGETQYF.

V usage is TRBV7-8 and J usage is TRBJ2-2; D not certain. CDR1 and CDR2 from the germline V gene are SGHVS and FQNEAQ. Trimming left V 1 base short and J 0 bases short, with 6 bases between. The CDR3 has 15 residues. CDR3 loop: CASSLGVANTGELFF. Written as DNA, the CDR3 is TGTGCCAGCAGCTTAGGAGTAGCGAACACCGGGGAGCTGTTTTTT.